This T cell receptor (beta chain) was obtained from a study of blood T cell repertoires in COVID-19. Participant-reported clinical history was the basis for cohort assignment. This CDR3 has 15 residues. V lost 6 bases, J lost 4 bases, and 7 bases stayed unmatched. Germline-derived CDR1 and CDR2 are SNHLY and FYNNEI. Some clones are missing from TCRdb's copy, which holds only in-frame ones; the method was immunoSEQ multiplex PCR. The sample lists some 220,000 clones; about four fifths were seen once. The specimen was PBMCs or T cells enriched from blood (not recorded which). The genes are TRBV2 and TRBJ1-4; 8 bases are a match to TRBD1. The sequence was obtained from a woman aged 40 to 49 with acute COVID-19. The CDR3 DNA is TGTGCCAGCAGAGCGACAGGGGCCGATAATGAAAAACTGTTTTTT. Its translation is CASRATGADNEKLFF.